This TCR beta chain was sequenced during a study of T cell changes during pregnancy in multiple sclerosis. Germline CDR1 MGHRA, CDR2 YSYEKL. This CDR3 is 14 amino acids long. V lost 0 bases to trimming and J lost 6 bases, with 9 bases between them. Measured with immunoSEQ multiplex PCR; TCRdb has only the in-frame clones, and not every one. This repertoire shows about 38,000 clones, 91% found once; its top ten account for over 5%. V is TRBV4-1 and J is TRBJ1-5; possible D gene TRBD1, 5 bases. The clonotype was recovered from a female donor with multiple sclerosis, enrolled in a pregnancy study. Sequencing used CD8+ T cells from peripheral blood mononuclear cells, obtained in the second trimester of pregnancy. The CDR3, as DNA: TGCGCCAGCAGCCAAGAACAGGTCCGTCAGCCCCAGCATTTT. Encoded protein: CASSQEQVRQPQHF.